Sequencing of this T cell receptor beta chain was carried out in a study of OX40 agonist ivuxolimab in advanced cancers. General study results and limits: Normalized T-cell clonal expansion was also low in a subset of nonresponders. With doses of 0.1 to 3.0 mg/kg, CD4+ and CD8+ blood T cells had undergone clonal expansion by week 6. Among the lowest peripheral clonal expansion occurred in 0.1-3.0 mg/kg partial responders. More expanded clones were found, on average, in CD8+ than in CD4+ T cells.

As to this clone: Its antigen is unidentified.

Sequencing was performed with immunoSEQ multiplex PCR; in TCRdb, only in-frame clones are kept and a portion is missing. The sample yields around 100,000 clones, about nine tenths seen once. The germline CDR1 and CDR2 sequences are SNHLY and FYNNEI. V gave up 6 bases and J gave up 0 bases, with 9 bases separating them. The CDR3 extends over 14 amino acids. This chain links TRBV2 with TRBJ1-3; D unresolved. The sequence was obtained from an adult with an advanced solid tumor such as melanoma, head and neck, liver or kidney cancer. Sequences were derived from CD4+ or CD8+ T cells sorted from blood, sampled in a trial of the OX40 agonist ivuxolimab. The CDR3 is CASRETASGNTIYF. The CDR3 DNA reads TGTGCCAGCAGGGAGACTGCCTCTGGAAACACCATATATTTT.